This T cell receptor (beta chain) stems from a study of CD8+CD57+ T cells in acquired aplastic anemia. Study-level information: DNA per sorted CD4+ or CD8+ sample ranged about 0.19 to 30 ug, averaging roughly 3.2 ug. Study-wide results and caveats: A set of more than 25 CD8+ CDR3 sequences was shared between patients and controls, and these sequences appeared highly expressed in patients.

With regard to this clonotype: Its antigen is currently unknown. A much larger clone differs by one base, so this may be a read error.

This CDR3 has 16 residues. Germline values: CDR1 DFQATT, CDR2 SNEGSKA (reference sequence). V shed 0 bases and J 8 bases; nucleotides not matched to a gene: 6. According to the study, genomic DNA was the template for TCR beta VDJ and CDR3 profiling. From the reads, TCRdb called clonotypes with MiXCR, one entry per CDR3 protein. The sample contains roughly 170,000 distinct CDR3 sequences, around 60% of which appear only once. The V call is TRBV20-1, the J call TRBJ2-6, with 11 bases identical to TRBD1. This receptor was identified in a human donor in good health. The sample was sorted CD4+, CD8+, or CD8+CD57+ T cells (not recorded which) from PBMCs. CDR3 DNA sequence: TGCAGTGCTAGAGAGGACAGGGGGCCCGGGTCCAACGTCCTGACTTTC. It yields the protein CSAREDRGPGSNVLTF.